Listed below are T cell receptor beta chains from one sample, sequenced in a study of identifying expanded T cells in peripheral blood. Profiling relied on immunoSEQ multiplex PCR, and the TCRdb table lists in-frame clones only, not all of them. Among roughly 82,000 clones listed, around four fifths were seen once. Sequences were obtained from blood. The receptors stem from a person between 18 and 75 years old in good health. Both conserved end residues are trimmed from each CDR3. Fields, in order: J gene, V gene, clone size, D gene, CDR3 protein. The D gene is left open where the match is weak. Clone size, where shown, is once, few, many, or a class for clones that have expanded.

J gene: TRBJ1-4; V gene: TRBV19; clone size: -; D gene: -; CDR3 protein: ASRVQLNEKLF
J gene: TRBJ2-7; V gene: TRBV14; clone size: -; D gene: -; CDR3 protein: ASSQVVGAGEQY
J gene: TRBJ1-1; V gene: TRBV11-1; clone size: -; D gene: -; CDR3 protein: ASSLGIPGHTEAF
J gene: TRBJ1-1; V gene: TRBV19; clone size: -; D gene: TRBD1; CDR3 protein: ASNRGLLVNTEAF
J gene: TRBJ2-4; V gene: TRBV28; clone size: -; D gene: TRBD2; CDR3 protein: ASSLGITGLAGALTKNIQY
J gene: TRBJ1-1; V gene: TRBV7-3; clone size: -; D gene: -; CDR3 protein: ASSLQGRQTEAF
J gene: TRBJ1-4; V gene: TRBV4-3; clone size: -; D gene: TRBD1; CDR3 protein: ASSQGQKPGQGNEKLF
J gene: TRBJ2-3; V gene: TRBV30; clone size: -; D gene: -; CDR3 protein: AWSRWRDTQY
J gene: TRBJ1-2; V gene: TRBV7-2; clone size: -; D gene: -; CDR3 protein: ASSSQSSYGYT
J gene: TRBJ1-3; V gene: TRBV28; clone size: -; D gene: -; CDR3 protein: ASSSPGLSGNTIY
J gene: TRBJ2-5; V gene: TRBV6-5; clone size: -; D gene: -; CDR3 protein: ASSPTAGPSGEQY
J gene: TRBJ2-7; V gene: TRBV5-1; clone size: once; D gene: TRBD1; CDR3 protein: ASSFSGTGYEQY
J gene: TRBJ2-3; V gene: TRBV23-1; clone size: once; D gene: TRBD2; CDR3 protein: ASSRGLAGGGESTDTQY
J gene: TRBJ1-5; V gene: TRBV19; clone size: -; D gene: TRBD1; CDR3 protein: ATAGTGNQPQH
J gene: TRBJ2-1; V gene: TRBV4-2; clone size: -; D gene: -; CDR3 protein: ASSQDPYNEQF
J gene: TRBJ2-2; V gene: TRBV5-1; clone size: -; D gene: -; CDR3 protein: ASSLAATTTGELF
J gene: TRBJ2-1; V gene: TRBV6-4; clone size: few; D gene: TRBD2; CDR3 protein: ASSDSGRGTPGLGYGEQF
J gene: TRBJ2-5; V gene: TRBV19; clone size: -; D gene: -; CDR3 protein: ASSIGGLETQY
J gene: TRBJ1-1; V gene: TRBV7-2; clone size: -; D gene: -; CDR3 protein: ASSGGALNTEAF
J gene: TRBJ2-3; V gene: TRBV27; clone size: -; D gene: TRBD2; CDR3 protein: ASSPSGTRDTQY
J gene: TRBJ1-1; V gene: TRBV25-1; clone size: -; D gene: TRBD1; CDR3 protein: ASSAAGGFTEAF
J gene: TRBJ2-3; V gene: TRBV9; clone size: -; D gene: -; CDR3 protein: ASSVADTSTDTQY
J gene: TRBJ2-5; V gene: TRBV19; clone size: -; D gene: -; CDR3 protein: ASSRGSQETQY
J gene: TRBJ1-1; V gene: TRBV5-1; clone size: -; D gene: -; CDR3 protein: ASSLDGRTNTEAF
J gene: TRBJ1-2; V gene: TRBV5-6; clone size: few; D gene: -; CDR3 protein: ASSLGGQSYGYT
J gene: TRBJ1-2; V gene: TRBV28; clone size: -; D gene: -; CDR3 protein: ASSEGTTLGYGYT
J gene: TRBJ2-7; V gene: TRBV29-1; clone size: -; D gene: -; CDR3 protein: SVEWDSSYEQY
J gene: TRBJ1-5; V gene: TRBV6-5; clone size: once; D gene: TRBD1; CDR3 protein: ASSLGQGDQPQH
J gene: TRBJ1-3; V gene: TRBV28; clone size: -; D gene: -; CDR3 protein: ASSFDARSGNTIY
J gene: TRBJ1-2; V gene: TRBV6-5; clone size: -; D gene: -; CDR3 protein: ASSAVGEGYT
J gene: TRBJ2-1; V gene: TRBV9; clone size: -; D gene: -; CDR3 protein: ASSPVGPSSYNEQF
J gene: TRBJ2-2; V gene: TRBV7-2; clone size: once; D gene: TRBD2; CDR3 protein: ASSLVFSGSTGELF
J gene: TRBJ2-1; V gene: TRBV5-6; clone size: -; D gene: TRBD2; CDR3 protein: ASSLLLAGGNEQF
J gene: TRBJ2-1; V gene: TRBV7-2; clone size: -; D gene: TRBD1; CDR3 protein: ASSISRDRFNNEQF
J gene: TRBJ1-2; V gene: TRBV27; clone size: -; D gene: TRBD1; CDR3 protein: ASSQGQGSGYT
J gene: TRBJ2-7; V gene: TRBV28; clone size: -; D gene: -; CDR3 protein: ASSSYSTYEQY
J gene: TRBJ2-5; V gene: TRBV20-1; clone size: -; D gene: -; CDR3 protein: SARPQETQY
J gene: TRBJ2-2; V gene: TRBV6-6; clone size: -; D gene: -; CDR3 protein: ASWGRIFTGELF
J gene: TRBJ2-2; V gene: TRBV7-9; clone size: -; D gene: -; CDR3 protein: ASPSHLAGADTGELF
J gene: TRBJ2-1; V gene: TRBV27; clone size: -; D gene: TRBD2; CDR3 protein: ASSLTSGDYSYNEQF